Listed below are T cell receptor beta chains from one sample, sequenced in a study of blood T cell repertoires in COVID-19. This table comes from immunoSEQ multiplex PCR, and its TCRdb copy is limited to in-frame clones, with some not included. The data hold about 170,000 clones, with 86% observed a single time. The sequenced sample consisted of peripheral blood. All receptors derive from a woman aged 55-75 years with COVID-19, enrolled during active disease. The conserved cysteine and the conserved F or W are not part of the CDR3 here.

v_call: TRBV27
j_call: TRBJ2-3
cdr3_length: 13
cdr3_aa: ASSFGGYREDTQY

v_call: TRBV27
j_call: TRBJ1-1
cdr3_length: 14
cdr3_aa: ASRALPGQGRVWAF

v_call: TRBV5-1
j_call: TRBJ2-1
cdr3_length: 14
cdr3_aa: ASSQNVAGGGNEQF

v_call: TRBV11-3
j_call: TRBJ2-5
cdr3_length: 12
cdr3_aa: ASSLLRAQETQY

v_call: TRBV5-5
j_call: TRBJ1-1
cdr3_length: 14
cdr3_aa: ASSVGPGALSTEAF

v_call: TRBV5-1
j_call: TRBJ1-6
cdr3_length: 13
cdr3_aa: ASSRQDRGDSPLH

v_call: TRBV9
j_call: TRBJ2-7
cdr3_length: 12
cdr3_aa: ASSVDGTAREQY

v_call: TRBV19
j_call: TRBJ1-5
cdr3_length: 13
cdr3_aa: ASSTTGGGNQPQH

v_call: TRBV10-3
j_call: TRBJ2-1
cdr3_length: 11
cdr3_aa: AISDLAGDEQF

v_call: TRBV12-3/TRBV12-4
j_call: TRBJ2-5
cdr3_length: 11
cdr3_aa: ASGKTGGETQY

v_call: TRBV11-3
j_call: TRBJ2-1
cdr3_length: 13
cdr3_aa: ASSLTGDSFNEQF

v_call: TRBV4-3
j_call: TRBJ2-3
cdr3_length: 12
cdr3_aa: ASSQTSGTDTQY

v_call: TRBV4-2
j_call: TRBJ2-2
cdr3_length: 10
cdr3_aa: ASSQATGELF

v_call: TRBV5-1
j_call: TRBJ2-1
cdr3_length: 15
cdr3_aa: ASSGSSGRASYNEQF

v_call: TRBV25-1
j_call: TRBJ2-5
cdr3_length: 13
cdr3_aa: ASSEYGQGLETQY

v_call: TRBV6-6
j_call: TRBJ2-4
cdr3_length: 13
cdr3_aa: ASSRTDLAKNIQY

v_call: TRBV5-1
j_call: TRBJ1-1
cdr3_length: 12
cdr3_aa: ASSLGQRVTEAF

v_call: TRBV7-3
j_call: TRBJ1-2
cdr3_length: 12
cdr3_aa: ASSLGHGNYGYT

v_call: TRBV29-1
j_call: TRBJ2-7
cdr3_length: 12
cdr3_aa: SVATSGRGGEQY

v_call: TRBV11-3
j_call: TRBJ1-3
cdr3_length: 10
cdr3_aa: ASSGTGRTVH

v_call: TRBV6-5
j_call: TRBJ2-2
cdr3_length: 12
cdr3_aa: ASSLGLNTGELF

v_call: TRBV6-5
j_call: TRBJ1-1
cdr3_length: 10
cdr3_aa: ASSQPSREAF

v_call: TRBV12-3/TRBV12-4
j_call: TRBJ2-5
cdr3_length: 11
cdr3_aa: ASSSGETKTQY

v_call: TRBV5-4
j_call: TRBJ1-1
cdr3_length: 13
cdr3_aa: ASSARDRFATEAF

v_call: TRBV5-1
j_call: TRBJ2-7
cdr3_length: 12
cdr3_aa: ASSSGLSTYEQY

v_call: TRBV28
j_call: TRBJ1-1
cdr3_length: 13
cdr3_aa: ASSPAGRQGTEAF

v_call: TRBV12-3/TRBV12-4
j_call: TRBJ1-3
cdr3_length: 11
cdr3_aa: ASSLGAGNTIY

v_call: TRBV19
j_call: TRBJ2-1
cdr3_length: 12
cdr3_aa: ASRTSGNQHEQF

v_call: TRBV19
j_call: TRBJ2-1
cdr3_length: 14
cdr3_aa: ASSTRATSGSDEQF

v_call: TRBV14
j_call: TRBJ2-5
cdr3_length: 17
cdr3_aa: ASSQRGPTQGWYQETQY

v_call: TRBV19
j_call: TRBJ2-3
cdr3_length: 13
cdr3_aa: ASSIPGLRTDTQY

v_call: TRBV3-1/TRBV3-2
j_call: TRBJ1-4
cdr3_length: 18
cdr3_aa: ASSQDLIGDRAPTNEKLF

v_call: TRBV19
j_call: TRBJ1-4
cdr3_length: 12
cdr3_aa: ASSMTGGSEKLF

v_call: TRBV3-1/TRBV3-2
j_call: TRBJ2-1
cdr3_length: 13
cdr3_aa: ASSQGSLTGNEQF

v_call: TRBV30
j_call: TRBJ1-1
cdr3_length: 9
cdr3_aa: AWSDRVEAF

v_call: TRBV24-1
j_call: TRBJ2-3
cdr3_length: 14
cdr3_aa: ATSAVPGGGTDTQY

v_call: TRBV5-4
j_call: TRBJ1-1
cdr3_length: 13
cdr3_aa: ASADPTGRGTEAF

v_call: TRBV19
j_call: TRBJ2-1
cdr3_length: 14
cdr3_aa: ARTLGGEPSYNEQF

v_call: TRBV28
j_call: TRBJ1-2
cdr3_length: 11
cdr3_aa: ASAGLRGSGYT